The next 31 T cell receptor beta chains were all read from a single sample in a study of PD-L1 blockade in urothelial cancer. Time point specified: peripheral blood 6 weeks after treatment start. Using immunoSEQ multiplex PCR, the repertoire was profiled, and TCRdb retains in-frame clones only, with some absent. This sample has roughly 120,000 clones; more than 85% occur once, and the top ten carry around 4%. Sequencing was performed on PBMCs, taken around atezolizumab (anti-PD-L1) treatment. These receptors came from a man in his sixties with urothelial cancer.

V usage is TRBV7-2 and J usage is TRBJ2-3; D call uncertain. V was shortened by 3 bases and J by 2 bases, with 18 bases between the two germline ends. Germline V gene sequence: CDR1 SGHTA, CDR2 FQGNSA. The CDR3 sequence is 17 residues long. DNA for the CDR3: TGTGCCAGCAGCTTGACATTCAGTGCCAGAAACACAGATACGCAGTATTTT. Protein sequence: CASSLTFSARNTDTQYF.

This chain uses TRBV5-6 with TRBJ1-4, with TRBD1 matching 7 bases. Looked up from germline, CDR1 is SGHDT and CDR2 is YYEEEE. The CDR3 covers 14 residues. With 2 bases clipped from V and 11 bases from J, the junction kept 9 bases outside the gene matches. CDR3 sequence: CASSLGGQRRKLFF. The CDR3 nucleotides read TGTGCCAGCAGCTTAGGGGGACAGAGACGGAAACTGTTTTTT.

This clone was recorded only once. The V call is TRBV2, the J call TRBJ1-5; TRBD1 aligns across 10 bases. V shed 10 bases, J shed 7 bases, and the junction held 13 bases outside the gene matches. CDR3 length: 15 residues. From germline, CDR1 is SNHLY and CDR2 FYNNEI. CDR3 coding DNA: TGTGCCACGTCTTGGGACAGGGGATCGGACCAGCCCCAGCATTTT. The encoded protein is CATSWDRGSDQPQHF.

This chain links TRBV6-1 with TRBJ2-7; D is uncertain. This CDR3 is built from 11 residues. Trimming left V 2 bases short and J 9 bases short, with 8 bases between. The germline gives CDR1 MNHNS, CDR2 SASEGT. The CDR3 spells CASSEFFVQYF. CDR3 DNA sequence: TGTGCCAGCAGTGAATTTTTCGTGCAGTACTTC.

This clone showed up just a few times. Here the CDR3 DNA reads TGTGCCAGCAGCCAGGGGTATGCTCAGCCCCAGCATTTT. It specifies CASSQGYAQPQHF. The chain couples TRBV7-8 to TRBJ1-5, with D tentatively TRBD1 (6 bases). Germline V gene lookup returns CDR1 SGHVS and CDR2 FQNEAQ. V was cut by 5 bases and J by 6 bases, with 11 bases left in between. This CDR3 comprises 13 residues.

The genes are TRBV11-3 and TRBJ2-2, with 10 bases aligning to TRBD1. V trimming: 4 bases; J trimming: 4 bases; junction bases outside the gene matches: 3. Germline V gene data show CDR1 as SGHNT and CDR2 as YENEEA. The CDR3 contains 15 residues. CDR3 residues: CASSYGQGGTGELFF. The DNA for the CDR3 is TGTGCCAGCAGCTACGGACAGGGGGGCACCGGGGAGCTGTTTTTT. The full variable domain, completed using reference TRBV11-3 and TRBJ2-2, is EAGVVQSPRYKIIEKKQPVAFWCNPISGHNTLYWYLQNLGQGPELLIRYENEEAVDDSQLPKDRFSAERLKGVDSTLKIQPAELGDSAVYLCASSYGQGGTGELFFGEGSRLTVL.

The gene calls are TRBV5-1 and TRBJ2-2; 8 nucleotides align to TRBD2. V shed 4 bases, J shed 5 bases, and the junction held 1 base outside the gene matches. Per the germline V gene, CDR1 is SGHRS and CDR2 is YFSETQ. The CDR3 runs 13 residues. CDR3 sequence reads: CASSRGGTGELFF. In DNA form, the CDR3 reads TGCGCCAGCAGCCGGGGGGGTACCGGGGAGCTGTTTTTT. Variable domain in full (rest from reference TRBV5-1 and TRBJ2-2): KAGVTQTPRYLIKTRGQQVTLSCSPISGHRSVSWYQQTPGQGLQFLFEYFSETQRNKGNFPGRFSGRQFSNSRSEMNVSTLELGDSALYLCASSRGGTGELFFGEGSRLTVL.

The chain combines TRBV5-1 with TRBJ2-7; 7 nucleotides agree with TRBD1. The CDR3 contains 16 residues. Per the germline V gene, CDR1 is SGHRS and CDR2 is YFSETQ. Unmatched junction bases numbered 10, after V lost 3 bases and J lost 1 base. The CDR3 here is CASSWSGQFLSYEQYF. CDR3 sequence (DNA): TGCGCCAGCAGCTGGTCGGGACAGTTCCTTTCCTACGAGCAGTACTTC.

J is TRBJ2-1 and V is TRBV19; D gene ambiguous. The CDR3 length is 13 residues. V lost 4 bases, J lost 5 bases, and 9 bases lay in between. The germline V gene encodes CDR1 LNHDA and CDR2 SQIVND (reference sequence). The CDR3 DNA reads TGTGCCAGTAGTACTGGGCAGAACAATGAGCAGTTCTTC. This translates into CASSTGQNNEQFF.

The rearrangement uses TRBV28 and TRBJ2-1; 7 nucleotides align to TRBD1. This CDR3 spans 13 amino acids. V was pared by 6 bases and J by 5 bases, with 4 bases of the junction left unmatched. Per germline, CDR1 MDHEN and CDR2 SYDVKM. CDR3 sequence reads: CASSPGQDNEQFF. Written as DNA, the CDR3 is TGTGCCAGCAGCCCCGGACAGGACAATGAGCAGTTCTTC.

Concerning this clone itself: The sample holds other DNA sequences that translate to the same CDR3. The chain joins TRBV9 to TRBJ2-5; 11 nucleotides match TRBD1. The CDR3 loop spans 15 amino acids. Germline V gene lookup returns CDR1 SGDLS and CDR2 YYNGEE. The V gene end was trimmed by 4 bases and the J gene end by 4 bases; junction bases not matched to a gene: 6. CDR3 DNA sequence: TGTGCCAGCAGCACCCGGACAGGGGGCGGAGAGACCCAGTACTTC. Amino acids: CASSTRTGGGETQYF.

This clone was seen more than once but under ten times. For the CDR3, the DNA is TGTGCCAGCTACCGGGACAGGGGGCTTGAGCAGTACTTC. Translation: CASYRDRGLEQYF. The chain is built from TRBV2 and TRBJ2-7, with 12 bases matching TRBD1. V was pared by 8 bases and J by 7 bases, with 6 bases of the junction left unmatched. The CDR3 has 13 residues. Germline V lookup: CDR1 SNHLY, CDR2 FYNNEI.

The chain joins TRBV5-1 to TRBJ2-1, with 15 positions matching TRBD2. Looked up from germline, CDR1 is SGHRS and CDR2 is YFSETQ. V shed 4 bases and J 0 bases; nucleotides not matched to a gene: 5. CDR3 length: 18 amino acids. CDR3: CASSPGTSGGSSYNEQFF. As DNA, the CDR3 is TGCGCCAGCAGCCCTGGGACTAGCGGGGGGAGCTCCTACAATGAGCAGTTCTTC.

The chain is built from TRBV18 and TRBJ2-7, with 11 positions matching TRBD1. The CDR3 length is 15 residues. J lost 3 bases, V lost 4 bases, and 5 bases had no gene match. Germline V CDR1 and CDR2: KGHSH, LQKENI. In nucleotides, the CDR3 is TGTGCCAGCTCACAAGGGACAGGGGGTGTCTACGAGCAGTACTTC. Its protein is CASSQGTGGVYEQYF.

V and J are TRBV7-2 and TRBJ2-7, with TRBD1 matching 8 bases. The CDR3 runs to 13 residues. Germline CDR1 SGHTA, CDR2 FQGNSA. With 7 bases clipped from V and 6 bases from J, the junction kept 8 bases outside the gene matches. CDR3 sequence (DNA): TGTGCCAGCAAGGAACCAGGGGGCAGCGAGCAGTACTTC. This gives the protein CASKEPGGSEQYF.

The chain employs TRBV14 and TRBJ1-1; D is unresolved. Germline CDR1 SGHDN, CDR2 FVKESK. The CDR3 sequence is 13 residues long. V was cut by 0 bases and J by 3 bases, with 5 bases left in between. The CDR3 DNA is TGTGCCAGCAGCCAAGACTACTACACTGAAGCTTTCTTT. It yields the protein CASSQDYYTEAFF.

Remarks on this clone: Other nucleotide sequences in the sample specify the same CDR3. CDR3 nucleotides: TGTGCCAGCAGTTACTCGTCCAGGGGCGACCAGCCCCAGCATTTT. This sequence encodes CASSYSSRGDQPQHF. This chain connects TRBV6-5 to TRBJ1-5; possible D gene TRBD1, 6 bases. The CDR3 runs 15 residues. Trimming shortened V by 0 bases and J by 7 bases, and 13 bases separated the two germline ends. Germline V CDR1 and CDR2: MNHEY, SVGAGI.

V is TRBV19 and J is TRBJ2-1, with a tentative D call TRBD1 (6 bases). Trimming left V 4 bases short and J 12 bases short, with 16 bases between. The CDR3 loop spans 13 amino acids. Germline CDR1 and CDR2: LNHDA and SQIVND (reference sequence). Here the CDR3 reads CASSTSPTGMQFF. The CDR3 bases are TGTGCCAGTAGTACCTCACCAACAGGGATGCAGTTCTTC.

V is TRBV6-5 and J is TRBJ2-7, with 7 bases lining up with TRBD2. The V gene end was trimmed by 9 bases and the J gene end by 10 bases; junction bases not matched to a gene: 6. The CDR3 extends over 10 amino acids. Germline V CDR1 and CDR2: MNHEY, SVGAGI. For the CDR3, the DNA is TGTGCCAGGGGCGGGAGCATACAGTACTTC. As protein: CARGGSIQYF.

This clone was seen once. The chain links TRBV7-8 to TRBJ2-5; TRBD2 matches at 10 bases. The CDR3 length is 17 residues. The germline V gene has CDR1 SGHVS and CDR2 FQNEAQ. Unmatched junction bases numbered 10, after V lost 4 bases and J lost 2 bases. Here the CDR3 reads CASSSPLAGAEQETQYF. CDR3 bases: TGTGCCAGCAGCTCGCCGCTAGCGGGAGCGGAACAAGAGACCCAGTACTTC.

This sequence joins TRBV2 and TRBJ2-3; 11 positions match TRBD2. Germline-derived CDR1 and CDR2 are SNHLY and FYNNEI. After removal of 6 bases from V and 7 bases from J, the junction contained 6 bases not matched to a gene. This CDR3 has 14 amino acids. CDR3 protein: CASRVAGGLNTQYF. The CDR3 coding sequence is TGTGCCAGCAGGGTAGCGGGGGGGCTAAATACGCAGTATTTT.

The rearrangement joins TRBV6-1 to TRBJ2-3; weak D call: TRBD2 (6 bases). Trimming left V 8 bases short and J 1 base short, with 10 bases between. The CDR3 totals 13 residues. Per germline, CDR1 MNHNS and CDR2 SASEGT. The CDR3 protein is CASLGGGTDTQYF. CDR3 coding DNA: TGTGCCAGCTTGGGCGGGGGCACAGATACGCAGTATTTT.

The DNA of the CDR3 is TGCGCCAGCAGCCAAGATCCGGACAGGGTAAGGACCTATGGCTACACCTTC. Translating gives CASSQDPDRVRTYGYTF. The chain joins TRBV4-1 to TRBJ1-2; 8 bases match TRBD1. Unmatched junction bases numbered 10, after V lost 0 bases and J lost 4 bases. Germline V gene sequence: CDR1 MGHRA, CDR2 YSYEKL. The length of the CDR3 is 17 residues.

The CDR3 protein is CASSLEDTQYF. The DNA of the CDR3 is TGTGCCAGCAGCTTGGAGGATACGCAGTATTTT. This sequence joins TRBV7-6 and TRBJ2-3; D is uncertain. There are 11 residues in the CDR3. Trimming took off 3 bases at V and 6 bases at J, with 4 bases between the two ends. The germline V gene has CDR1 SGHVS and CDR2 FNYEAQ.

The chain combines TRBV4-1 with TRBJ2-7; D remains unclear. CDR3 length equals 12 residues. Deletions cut 3 bases from V and 5 bases from J, with 8 bases between. Germline assignment: CDR1 MGHRA and CDR2 YSYEKL. CDR3 nucleotide sequence: TGCGCCAGCAGCCATAATACACACGAGCAGTACTTC. Protein sequence: CASSHNTHEQYF.

V is TRBV28 and J is TRBJ1-4; D is unclear. Trimming pared 5 bases from V and 5 bases from J, leaving 3 bases between. The CDR3 sequence is 11 residues long. Looked up from germline, CDR1 is MDHEN and CDR2 is SYDVKM. DNA for the CDR3: TGTGCCAGCAGTCAAAATGAAAAACTGTTTTTT. Its protein product is CASSQNEKLFF.

The chain employs TRBV4-1 and TRBJ2-3; tentatively, D is TRBD1 (5 bases). Germline-derived CDR1 and CDR2 are MGHRA and YSYEKL. The CDR3 extends over 12 amino acids. Trimming removed 3 bases at V and 6 bases at J, with 7 bases between. CDR3 bases: TGCGCCAGCAGCCACAGGGCGGATACGCAGTATTTT. As protein: CASSHRADTQYF.

The chain carries TRBV7-8 and TRBJ2-3, with 11 bases aligning to TRBD2. There are 15 residues in the CDR3. CDR1 and CDR2 from the germline V gene are SGHVS and FQNEAQ. With V trimmed by 5 bases and J by 2 bases, 3 bases remained unmatched. DNA for the CDR3: TGTGCCAGCAGCAAGGGACTAGCGGACACAGATACGCAGTATTTT. Translated, it gives CASSKGLADTDTQYF.

The chain is built from TRBV30 and TRBJ2-5; 11 bases agree with TRBD2. The CDR3 spans 13 residues. After removal of 8 bases from V and 9 bases from J, the junction contained 11 bases not matched to a gene. Per germline, CDR1 GTSNPN and CDR2 SVGIG (reference sequence). CDR3 residues: CAGSAVAGGSQYF. CDR3 coding DNA: TGTGCCGGGTCGGCGGTAGCGGGGGGGTCCCAGTACTTC.

V is TRBV1 and J is TRBJ2-1; the table's D call TRBD2 went unverified against the DNA. TRBV1 is classified as a pseudogene. The CDR3 runs to 17 residues. DNA of the CDR3: TGCACCAGCAGCCCCAGGCCGACTAGCGGGGGGTACAATGAGCAGTTCTTC. It specifies CTSSPRPTSGGYNEQFF.

The J gene is TRBJ2-7, the V gene TRBV6-1, with D unclear. Trimming stripped 2 bases from V and 7 bases from J, with 6 bases between. There are 11 residues in the CDR3. Germline V lookup: CDR1 MNHNS, CDR2 SASEGT. CDR3 coding DNA: TGTGCCAGCAGTGAAATCCGTGAGCAGTACTTC. It is translated as CASSEIREQYF.